The present T cell receptor beta chain was sequenced within a study of cytomegalovirus exposure and HLA in healthy donors. Overall study: In a later analysis, the roughly 110 validation repertoires were reported to have used the same platform as the approximately 690 first-cohort repertoires.

The study drew the donors from its roughly 110-subject validation cohort, separate from the roughly 700-subject first cohort. General study results and limits: The study found most TCR sequences rare, yet found some public TCRs in many donors. The investigators catalogued 180 or so TCR beta chains as cytomegalovirus-associated.

A few counts support this clone. What it binds is not known. Some clones are missing from TCRdb's copy, which holds only in-frame ones; the method was immunoSEQ multiplex PCR. The profile shows about 60,000 clones, roughly nine tenths of them singletons. Trimming pared 2 bases from V and 7 bases from J, leaving 9 bases between. The CDR3 is 12 amino acids. Germline CDR1 is LGHNT and CDR2 is FRNRAP. The receptor was isolated from a young man in good health and CMV-seronegative. The chain employs TRBV12-5 and TRBJ2-7, with a weak D call TRBD2 (5 bases). The specimen was PBMCs. The CDR3 sequence: CASGLSTGEQYF. The CDR3 nucleotides are TGTGCTAGTGGTTTGTCCACGGGGGAGCAGTACTTC.